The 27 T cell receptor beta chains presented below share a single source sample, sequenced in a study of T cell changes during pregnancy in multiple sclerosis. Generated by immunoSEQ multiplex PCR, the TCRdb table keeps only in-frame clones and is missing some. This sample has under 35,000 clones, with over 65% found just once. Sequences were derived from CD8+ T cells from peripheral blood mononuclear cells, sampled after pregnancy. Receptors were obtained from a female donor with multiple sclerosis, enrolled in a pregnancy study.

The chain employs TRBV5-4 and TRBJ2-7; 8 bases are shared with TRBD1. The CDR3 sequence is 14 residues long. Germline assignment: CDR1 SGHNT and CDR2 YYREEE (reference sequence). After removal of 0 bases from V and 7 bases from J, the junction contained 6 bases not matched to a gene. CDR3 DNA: TGTGCCAGCAGCTTGGAGTACAGGGGGGTAGAGCAGTACTTC. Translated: CASSLEYRGVEQYF.

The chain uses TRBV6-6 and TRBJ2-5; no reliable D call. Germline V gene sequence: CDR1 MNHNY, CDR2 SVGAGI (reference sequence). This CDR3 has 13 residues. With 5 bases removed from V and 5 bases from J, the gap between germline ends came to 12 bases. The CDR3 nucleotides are TGTGCCAGCAGTCCTCAACTTTGGGAGACCCAGTACTTC. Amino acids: CASSPQLWETQYF.

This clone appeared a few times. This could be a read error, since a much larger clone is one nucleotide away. The CDR3: CASSEQDTGELFF. CDR3 DNA: TGTGCCAGCAGTGAACAGGACACCGGGGAGCTGTTTTTT. This chain links TRBV6-4 with TRBJ2-2, with a weak D call TRBD1 (5 bases). The CDR3 covers 13 residues. The germline V and J ends were trimmed by 3 bases and 3 bases, with 5 bases remaining between them. Germline V gene lookup returns CDR1 MRHNA and CDR2 SNTAGT.

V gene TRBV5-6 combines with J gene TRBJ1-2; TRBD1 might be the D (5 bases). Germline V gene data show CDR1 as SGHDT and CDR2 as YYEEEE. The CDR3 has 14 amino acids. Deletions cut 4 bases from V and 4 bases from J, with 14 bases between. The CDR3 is CASSLTQGPYGYTF. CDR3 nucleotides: TGTGCCAGCAGCCTTACCCAGGGTCCCTATGGCTACACCTTC.

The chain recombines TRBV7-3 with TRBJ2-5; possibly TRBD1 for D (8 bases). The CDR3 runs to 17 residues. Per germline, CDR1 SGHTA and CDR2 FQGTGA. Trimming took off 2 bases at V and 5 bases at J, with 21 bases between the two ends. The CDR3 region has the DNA TGTGCCAGCAGCTTAGGACAGGGCGGGGGAGGAGAGGAGACCCAGTACTTC. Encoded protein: CASSLGQGGGGEETQYF. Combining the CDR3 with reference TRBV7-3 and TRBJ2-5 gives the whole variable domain GAGVSQTPSNKVTEKGKYVELRCDPISGHTALYWYRQSLGQGPEFLIYFQGTGAADDSGLPNDRFFAVRPEGSVSTLKIQRTERGDSAVYLCASSLGQGGGGEETQYFGPGTRLLVL.

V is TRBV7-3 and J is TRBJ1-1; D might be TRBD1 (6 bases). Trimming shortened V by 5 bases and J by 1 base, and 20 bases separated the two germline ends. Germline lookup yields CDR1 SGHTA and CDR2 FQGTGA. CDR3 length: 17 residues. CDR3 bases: TGTGCCAGCAGCACGGACAGACGGGGGGAAGGGAACACTGAAGCTTTCTTT. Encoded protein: CASSTDRRGEGNTEAFF.

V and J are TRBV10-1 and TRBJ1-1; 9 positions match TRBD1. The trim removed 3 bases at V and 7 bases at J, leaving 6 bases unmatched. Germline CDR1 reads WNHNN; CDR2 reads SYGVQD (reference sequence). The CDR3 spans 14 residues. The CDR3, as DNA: TGCGCCAGCAGTGATGGACAGGGGCTGGGTGAAGCTTTCTTT. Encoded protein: CASSDGQGLGEAFF.

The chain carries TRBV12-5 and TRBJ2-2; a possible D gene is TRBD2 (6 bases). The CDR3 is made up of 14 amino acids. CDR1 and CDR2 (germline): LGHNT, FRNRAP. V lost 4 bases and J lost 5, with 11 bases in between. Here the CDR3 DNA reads TGTGCTAGTGGTTCGGGACTTACAACCGGGGAGCTGTTTTTT. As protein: CASGSGLTTGELFF.

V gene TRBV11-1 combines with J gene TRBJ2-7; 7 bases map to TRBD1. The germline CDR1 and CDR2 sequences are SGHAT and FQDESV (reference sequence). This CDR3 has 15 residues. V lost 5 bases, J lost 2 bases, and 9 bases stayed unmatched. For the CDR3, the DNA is TGTGCCAGCAGCGAGTTCCGGGACAGCCCCTACGAGCAGTACTTC. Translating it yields CASSEFRDSPYEQYF.

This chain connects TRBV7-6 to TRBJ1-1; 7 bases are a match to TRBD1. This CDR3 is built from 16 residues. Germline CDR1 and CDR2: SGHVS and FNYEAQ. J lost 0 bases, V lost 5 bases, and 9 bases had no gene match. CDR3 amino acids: CASSQSPGGMNTEAFF. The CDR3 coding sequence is TGTGCCAGCAGCCAATCCCCAGGGGGAATGAACACTGAAGCTTTCTTT.

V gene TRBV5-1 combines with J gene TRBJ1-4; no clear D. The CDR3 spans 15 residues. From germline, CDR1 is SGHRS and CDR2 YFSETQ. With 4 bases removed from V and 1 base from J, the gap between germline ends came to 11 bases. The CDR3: CASSILGGTNEKLFF. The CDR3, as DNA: TGCGCCAGCAGCATACTCGGTGGAACTAATGAAAAACTGTTTTTT.

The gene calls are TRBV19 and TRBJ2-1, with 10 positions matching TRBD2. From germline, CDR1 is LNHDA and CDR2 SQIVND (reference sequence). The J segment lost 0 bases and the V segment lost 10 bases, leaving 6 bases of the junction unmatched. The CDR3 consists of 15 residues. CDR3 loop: CATVLAGASYNEQFF. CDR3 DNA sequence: TGTGCCACCGTCCTAGCGGGGGCCTCCTACAATGAGCAGTTCTTC.

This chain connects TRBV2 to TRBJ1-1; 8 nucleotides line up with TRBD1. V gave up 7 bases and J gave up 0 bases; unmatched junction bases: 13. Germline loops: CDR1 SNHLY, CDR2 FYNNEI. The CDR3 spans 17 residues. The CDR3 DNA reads TGTGCCAGCAACCTGGACAGGGAAGGAACCATGAACACTGAAGCTTTCTTT. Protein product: CASNLDREGTMNTEAFF.

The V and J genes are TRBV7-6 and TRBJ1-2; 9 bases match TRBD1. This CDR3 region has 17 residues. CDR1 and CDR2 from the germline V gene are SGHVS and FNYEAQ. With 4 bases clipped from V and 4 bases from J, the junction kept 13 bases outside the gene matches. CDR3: CASSSPPGQGVSYGYTF. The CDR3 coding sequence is TGTGCCAGCAGCTCTCCACCGGGACAGGGCGTCAGCTATGGCTACACCTTC.

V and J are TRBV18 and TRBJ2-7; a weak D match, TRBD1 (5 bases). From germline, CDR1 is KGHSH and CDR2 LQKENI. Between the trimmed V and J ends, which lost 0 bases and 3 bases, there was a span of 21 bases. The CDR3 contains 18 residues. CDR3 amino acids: CASSPPGKDSSDYYEQYF. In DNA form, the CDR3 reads TGTGCCAGCTCACCACCGGGGAAAGACAGTTCTGATTACTACGAGCAGTACTTC.

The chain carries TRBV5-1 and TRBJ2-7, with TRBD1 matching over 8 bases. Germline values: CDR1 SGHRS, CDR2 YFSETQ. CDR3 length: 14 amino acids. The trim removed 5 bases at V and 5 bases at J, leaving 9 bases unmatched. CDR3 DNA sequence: TGCGCCAGCAGTGGGGGCAGGGGGCGCGACGAGCAGTACTTC. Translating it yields CASSGGRGRDEQYF.

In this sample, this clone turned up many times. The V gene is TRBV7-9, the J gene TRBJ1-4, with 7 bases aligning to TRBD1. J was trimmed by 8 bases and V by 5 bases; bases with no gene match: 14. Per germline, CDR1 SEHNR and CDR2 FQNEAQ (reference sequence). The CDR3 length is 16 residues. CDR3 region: CASSGQARTQGEKLFF. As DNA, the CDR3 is TGTGCCAGCAGCGGACAGGCGCGGACCCAAGGGGAAAAACTGTTTTTT.

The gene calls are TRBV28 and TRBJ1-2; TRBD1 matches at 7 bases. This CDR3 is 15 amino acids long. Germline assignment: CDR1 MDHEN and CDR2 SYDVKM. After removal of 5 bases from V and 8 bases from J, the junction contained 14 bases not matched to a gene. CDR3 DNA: TGTGCCAGCAGTCACCACAGTGTGGTCAGGGGGGGCTACACCTTC. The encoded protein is CASSHHSVVRGGYTF.

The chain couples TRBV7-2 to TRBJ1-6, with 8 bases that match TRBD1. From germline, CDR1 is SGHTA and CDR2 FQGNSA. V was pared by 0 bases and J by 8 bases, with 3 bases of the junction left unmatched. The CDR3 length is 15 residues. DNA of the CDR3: TGTGCCAGCAGCTTAGCGTCAGGGGGCGATTCACCCCTCCACTTT. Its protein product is CASSLASGGDSPLHF.

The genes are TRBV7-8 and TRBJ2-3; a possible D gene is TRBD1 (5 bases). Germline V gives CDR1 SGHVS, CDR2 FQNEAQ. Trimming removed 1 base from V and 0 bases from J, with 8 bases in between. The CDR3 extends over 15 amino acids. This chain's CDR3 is CASSLGQISTDTQYF. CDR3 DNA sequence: TGTGCCAGCAGCTTAGGACAGATTAGCACAGATACGCAGTATTTT.

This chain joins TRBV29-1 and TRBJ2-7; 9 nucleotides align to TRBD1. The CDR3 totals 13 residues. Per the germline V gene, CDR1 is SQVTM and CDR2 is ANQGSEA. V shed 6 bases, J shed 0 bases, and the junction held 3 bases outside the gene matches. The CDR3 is CSVGQGISYEQYF. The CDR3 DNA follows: TGCAGCGTAGGACAGGGGATCTCCTACGAGCAGTACTTC.

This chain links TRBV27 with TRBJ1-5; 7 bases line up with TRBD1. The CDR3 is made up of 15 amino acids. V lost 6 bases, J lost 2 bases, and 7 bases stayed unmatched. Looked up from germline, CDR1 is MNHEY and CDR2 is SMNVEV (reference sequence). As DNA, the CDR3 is TGTGCCAGCAGCCCTTTAGACAGGGGCAATCAGCCCCAGCATTTT. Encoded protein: CASSPLDRGNQPQHF.

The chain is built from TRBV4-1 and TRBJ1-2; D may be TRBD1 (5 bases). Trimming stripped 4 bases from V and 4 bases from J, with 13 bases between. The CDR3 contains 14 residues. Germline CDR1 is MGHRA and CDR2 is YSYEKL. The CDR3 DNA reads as TGCGCCAGCAGCCCCCCGGGGGGAGGCTATGGCTACACCTTC. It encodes CASSPPGGGYGYTF.

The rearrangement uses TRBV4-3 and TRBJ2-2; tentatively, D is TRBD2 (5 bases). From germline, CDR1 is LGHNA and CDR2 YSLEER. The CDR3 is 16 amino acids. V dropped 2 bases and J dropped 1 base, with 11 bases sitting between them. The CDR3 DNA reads TGCGCCAGCAGCCAAAAGATCGGGGTGAACACCGGGGAGCTGTTTTTT. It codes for CASSQKIGVNTGELFF.

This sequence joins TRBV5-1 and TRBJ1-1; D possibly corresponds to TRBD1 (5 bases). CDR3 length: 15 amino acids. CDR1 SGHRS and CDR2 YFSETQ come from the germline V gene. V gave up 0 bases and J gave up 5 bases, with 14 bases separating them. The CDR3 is CASSLEDSRYTEAFF. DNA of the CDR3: TGCGCCAGCAGCTTGGAAGACAGCCGGTATACTGAAGCTTTCTTT.

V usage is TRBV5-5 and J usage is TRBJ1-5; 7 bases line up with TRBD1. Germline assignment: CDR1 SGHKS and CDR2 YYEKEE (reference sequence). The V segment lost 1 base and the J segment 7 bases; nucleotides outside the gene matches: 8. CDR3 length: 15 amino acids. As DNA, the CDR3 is TGTGCCAGCAGCTTGCGGCAGGGGGAAGCCCAGCCCCAGCATTTT. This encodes CASSLRQGEAQPQHF.

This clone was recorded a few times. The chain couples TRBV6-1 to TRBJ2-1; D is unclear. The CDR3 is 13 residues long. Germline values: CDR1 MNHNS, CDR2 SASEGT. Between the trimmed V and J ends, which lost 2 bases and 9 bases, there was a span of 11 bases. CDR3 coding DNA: TGTGCCAGCAGTGAAAGAATGAGATCTGAGCAGTTCTTC. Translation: CASSERMRSEQFF.